This T cell receptor (beta chain) was sequenced for a study of OX40 agonist ivuxolimab in advanced cancers. The protocol was immunoSEQ multiplex PCR, while the TCRdb copy is restricted to in-frame clones and leaves out a portion. The sample consists of fewer than 80,000 clones, roughly nine tenths of them appearing once. V was clipped by 3 bases and J by 0 bases, with 10 bases between them. Germline CDR1 SGHTS, CDR2 YDEGEE. This CDR3 is 16 amino acids long. The chain carries TRBV5-8 and TRBJ2-6; no clear D. This TCR derives from an adult with an advanced solid tumor such as melanoma, head and neck, liver or kidney cancer. The specimen was CD4+ or CD8+ T cells sorted from blood, collected in a trial of the OX40 agonist ivuxolimab. The DNA of the CDR3 is TGTGCCAGCAGCTATAACAGCCACTCTGGGGCCAACGTCCTGACTTTC. Encoded protein: CASSYNSHSGANVLTF.